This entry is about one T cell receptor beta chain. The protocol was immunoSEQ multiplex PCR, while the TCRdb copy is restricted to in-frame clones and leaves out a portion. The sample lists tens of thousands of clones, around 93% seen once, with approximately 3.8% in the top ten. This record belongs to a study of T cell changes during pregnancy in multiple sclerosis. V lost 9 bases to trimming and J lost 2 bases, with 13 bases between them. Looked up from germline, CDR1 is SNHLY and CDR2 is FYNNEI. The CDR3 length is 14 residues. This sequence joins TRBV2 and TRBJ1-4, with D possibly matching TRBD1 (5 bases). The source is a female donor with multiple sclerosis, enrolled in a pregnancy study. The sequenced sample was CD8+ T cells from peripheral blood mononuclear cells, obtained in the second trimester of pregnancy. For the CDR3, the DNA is TGTGCCAGTACAACAGGAGCGACTAATGAAAAACTGTTTTTT. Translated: CASTTGATNEKLFF. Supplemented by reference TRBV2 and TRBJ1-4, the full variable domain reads EPEVTQTPSHQVTQMGQEVILRCVPISNHLYFYWYRQILGQKVEFLVSFYNNEISEKSEIFDDQFSVERPDGSNFTLKIRSTKLEDSAMYFCASTTGATNEKLFFGSGTQLSVL.